This T cell receptor beta chain was captured by sequencing in a study of blood T cells in healthy people across ages (dated by TCRdb to about 2015). Context from the whole study: In model experiments, template switching captured about one uniquely barcoded TCR beta cDNA molecule for every two T cells. The donors were split into four age groups: young (average 16 years), middle-aged (nearly 40), aged (approximately 59) and long-lived (over 80). To track age-related changes in TCR beta repertoire diversity, the study relied on deep sequencing normalized with unique cDNA molecular identifiers. Using the same blood draw, the study looked at two additional independent replicas of 1 million unique cDNA reads for two donors, one aged 18 to 30 and the other aged 80 or older. To avoid experimental bias, donors of different ages were spread randomly across the sequencing lanes. The full study reports these points: Estimates of total diversity from one million sequenced T cells were regarded as lower bounds and underestimates. There was a strong correlation between observed TCR beta diversity and the percentage of naive T cells measured by flow cytometry. The CMV infection status of donors was not known, potentially confounding age-related changes in expanded clonotypes. Compared with the aged group, the long-lived group had more naive CD4+ T cells, fewer expanded clones and increased TCR diversity, a pattern suggesting age selection. Observed TCR beta diversity per million T cells fell roughly linearly with age, and a significant reduction was already apparent by age roughly 41. Since profiling was done on bulk unsorted PBMCs, naive and antigen-experienced compartments could not be conclusively compared.

For this clonotype: The antigen it recognizes is unknown. No base quality values were provided; no much bigger clone lies one nucleotide off.

V sheds 0 bases and J sheds 4 bases, leaving 6 bases between their ends. The CDR1 and CDR2 encoded by the germline V gene are SQVTM and ANQGSEA. Counted from cysteine to phenylalanine, this CDR3 has 12 amino acids. This entry keeps only the CDR3 DNA: 36 bases, framed from base 1. Libraries were made using 5' RACE. TCRdb lists the instrument as Illumina HiSeq 2500. A second about 7 to 11 cycle PCR used a sample-barcoded 5' primer and a J-beta primer mix. A unique molecular identifier was introduced onto each TCR beta cDNA molecule by a template-switch 5' adaptor carrying 12 random nucleotides. At least 3 million CDR3-containing paired-end reads were obtained from each sample. The Mint cDNA synthesis kit, primed by a TRBC-specific oligonucleotide, was used to synthesize first-strand cDNA from all RNA. After uracil-DNA glycosylase treatment, a first 18-cycle PCR used universal primers M1SS and BC2_uni_R on all cDNA. In the source study's methods: Each sample was normalized by randomly selecting 1 million high-quality reads, each carrying a distinct molecular identifier. Instead of being binned into consensus sequences, reads that shared molecular identifiers were thrown out. MiTCR, with a Q25 quality threshold and the strictest error-elimination algorithm, was used for CDR3 identification, clonotype clustering and error correction. A nonparametric unseen species model with Euler transformation was used to estimate lower-bound total TCR beta diversity. TCRdb trimmed public reads at Q25 via fastp, called clones via MiXCR and kept in-frame beta chains. All rows with the same CDR3 protein become a single entry with the most common DNA and genes. For this entry, the V and J calls and clone size follow TCRdb and not the study's own pipeline. Across this sample there are roughly 800,000 distinct CDR3 sequences, with 58% seen only once. About 20% of the sample comes from the top ten.

Donors were 35 to 40 systemically healthy Caucasian individuals from Russia aged roughly 6 to 100 years. Approximately 11 milliliters of peripheral blood were drawn from each donor into EDTA-treated Vacutainer tubes. Ficoll-Paque density-gradient centrifugation was used to isolate PBMCs, with at least 7 million per sample. Trizol reagent was used to extract total RNA from the PBMCs, yielding at least 5.5 micrograms per sample. Naive CD45RAhigh/CD27high T cell percentages were measured by flow cytometry on a PBMC aliquot from every donor. The TCR comes from a man aged 25 to 45 in good health. Here the chain combines TRBV29-1 and TRBJ1-2; the D gene cannot be resolved reliably. Specimen: blood. The sequenced DNA is TGCAGCGTTGAAGACAGGCCCTATGGCTACACCTTC. It translates as CSVEDRPYGYTF.